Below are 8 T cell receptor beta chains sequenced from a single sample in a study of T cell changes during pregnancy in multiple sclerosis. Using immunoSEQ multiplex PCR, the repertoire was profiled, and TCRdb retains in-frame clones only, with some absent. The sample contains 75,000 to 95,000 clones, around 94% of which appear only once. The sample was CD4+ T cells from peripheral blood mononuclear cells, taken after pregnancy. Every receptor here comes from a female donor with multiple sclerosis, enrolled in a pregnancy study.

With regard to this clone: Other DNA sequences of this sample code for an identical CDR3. This chain's CDR3 is CASSQGLAGAGGETQYF. The CDR3 region has the DNA TGTGCCAGCAGCCAGGGACTAGCGGGTGCAGGGGGGGAGACCCAGTACTTC. V and J are TRBV4-2 and TRBJ2-5, with 12 positions matching TRBD2. J was trimmed by 5 bases and V by 3 bases; bases with no gene match: 10. The germline CDR1 and CDR2 sequences are LGHNA and YNFKEQ. This CDR3 is 17 amino acids long.

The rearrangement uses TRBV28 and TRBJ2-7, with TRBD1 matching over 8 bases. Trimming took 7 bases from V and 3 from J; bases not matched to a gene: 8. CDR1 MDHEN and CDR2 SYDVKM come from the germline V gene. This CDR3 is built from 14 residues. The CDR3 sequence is CASISGQGSYEQYF. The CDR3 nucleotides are TGTGCCAGCATTTCCGGACAGGGCAGCTACGAGCAGTACTTC.

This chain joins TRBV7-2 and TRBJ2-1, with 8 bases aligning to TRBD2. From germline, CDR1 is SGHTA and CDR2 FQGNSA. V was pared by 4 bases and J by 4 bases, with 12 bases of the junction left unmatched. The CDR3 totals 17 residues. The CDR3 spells CASSSEPTSGGYNEQFF. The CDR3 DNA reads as TGTGCCAGCAGCTCCGAACCAACTAGCGGAGGGTACAATGAGCAGTTCTTC. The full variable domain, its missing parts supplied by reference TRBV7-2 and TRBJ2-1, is GAGVSQSPSNKVTEKGKDVELRCDPISGHTALYWYRQSLGQGLEFLIYFQGNSAPDKSGLPSDRFSAERTGGSVSTLTIQRTQQEDSAVYLCASSSEPTSGGYNEQFFGPGTRLTVL.

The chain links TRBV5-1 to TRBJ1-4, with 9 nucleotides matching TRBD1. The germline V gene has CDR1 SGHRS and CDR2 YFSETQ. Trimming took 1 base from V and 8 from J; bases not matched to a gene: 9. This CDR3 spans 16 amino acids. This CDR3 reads CASSLSWTGEGEKLFF. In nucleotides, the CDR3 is TGCGCCAGCAGCTTGTCCTGGACAGGGGAAGGGGAAAAACTGTTTTTT.

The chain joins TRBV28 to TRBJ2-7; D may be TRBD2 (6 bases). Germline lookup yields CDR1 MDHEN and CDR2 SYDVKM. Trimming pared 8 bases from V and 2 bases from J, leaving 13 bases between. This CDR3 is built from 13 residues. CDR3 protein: CASGRGSPYEQYF. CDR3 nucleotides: TGTGCCAGCGGGCGGGGTTCCCCCTACGAGCAGTACTTC.

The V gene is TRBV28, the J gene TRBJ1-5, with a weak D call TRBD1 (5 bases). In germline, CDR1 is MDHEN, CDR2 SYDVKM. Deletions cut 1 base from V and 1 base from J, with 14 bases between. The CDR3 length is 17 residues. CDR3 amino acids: CASSLYRGVGSNQPQHF. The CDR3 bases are TGTGCCAGCAGTTTATACCGGGGGGTCGGGAGCAATCAGCCCCAGCATTTT.

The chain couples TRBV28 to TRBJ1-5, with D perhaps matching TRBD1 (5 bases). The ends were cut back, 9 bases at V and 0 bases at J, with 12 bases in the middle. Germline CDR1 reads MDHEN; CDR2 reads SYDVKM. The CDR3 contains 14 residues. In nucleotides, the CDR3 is TGTGCCAGTCTCAAGGGGAATAGCAATCAGCCCCAGCATTTT. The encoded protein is CASLKGNSNQPQHF.

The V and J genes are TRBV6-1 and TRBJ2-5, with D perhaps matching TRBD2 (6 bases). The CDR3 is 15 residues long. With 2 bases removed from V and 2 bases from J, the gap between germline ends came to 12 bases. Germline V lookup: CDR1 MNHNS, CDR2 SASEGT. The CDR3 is CASSENGAGQETQYF. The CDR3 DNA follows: TGTGCCAGCAGTGAAAATGGGGCGGGGCAAGAGACCCAGTACTTC.